This T cell receptor beta chain originates from a study of CD8 T cells in Susac syndrome. A quantity of about 0.5 to 1 ug RNA underwent reverse transcription using random hexamers. The authors amplified TCR beta CDR3 across 54 Vbeta and 13 Jbeta using immunoSEQ multiplex PCR. TCRdb independently ran MiXCR on the immunoSEQ multiplex PCR reads; one entry per CDR3 protein. The sample holds roughly 300,000 distinct CDR3 sequences, around 84% seen once. TCR beta from blood CD8+ and CD4+ T cells was sequenced. In contrast to the negatively isolated CD8+ and CD4+ T cells, TEMRA cells were FACS-enriched. The CDR3 extends over 14 amino acids. CDR1 is SGHRS and CDR2 is YFSETQ in the germline V gene. V lost 5 bases and J lost 4; bases outside the gene matches: 8.

Specimen: CD8+ T cells from PBMCs. J is TRBJ1-1 and V is TRBV5-1; 7 positions match TRBD1. This receptor was obtained from a human donor with multiple sclerosis. The CDR3 bases are TGCGCCAGCAGTCCGACAGGGTCCTCCACTGAAGCTTTCTTT. This encodes CASSPTGSSTEAFF.